The following is a T cell receptor (beta chain) sequence with its context. V was clipped by 0 bases and J by 3 bases, with 12 bases between them. This CDR3 comprises 16 residues. Germline values: CDR1 SGDLS, CDR2 YYNGEE. The data originate from a study of blood T cell repertoires in COVID-19. The overall study: Specimens from acute and convalescent COVID-19 originated in the United States, Italy and Spain. The cDNA or gDNA used as material had been derived from T cells, B-cell-depleted T cells, or PBMCs.

Per the original methods: Quantification of nucleated cells was approximated via reference gene primer amplification. Sequencing was performed with immunoSEQ multiplex PCR; in TCRdb, only in-frame clones are kept and a portion is missing. The V and J calls and clone size are taken from that table; D and trimming were inferred from the DNA. Altogether some 200,000 clones are present, approximately 80% being singletons, with the ten largest covering 18%. The TCR originated in a woman older than 75 with active or convalescent COVID-19. The chain is built from TRBV9 and TRBJ2-2, with D possibly matching TRBD2 (5 bases). Material: peripheral blood. CDR3 amino acids: CASSVGGDTYTGELFF. The CDR3 DNA is TGTGCCAGCAGCGTAGGGGGAGACACTTACACCGGGGAGCTGTTTTTT.